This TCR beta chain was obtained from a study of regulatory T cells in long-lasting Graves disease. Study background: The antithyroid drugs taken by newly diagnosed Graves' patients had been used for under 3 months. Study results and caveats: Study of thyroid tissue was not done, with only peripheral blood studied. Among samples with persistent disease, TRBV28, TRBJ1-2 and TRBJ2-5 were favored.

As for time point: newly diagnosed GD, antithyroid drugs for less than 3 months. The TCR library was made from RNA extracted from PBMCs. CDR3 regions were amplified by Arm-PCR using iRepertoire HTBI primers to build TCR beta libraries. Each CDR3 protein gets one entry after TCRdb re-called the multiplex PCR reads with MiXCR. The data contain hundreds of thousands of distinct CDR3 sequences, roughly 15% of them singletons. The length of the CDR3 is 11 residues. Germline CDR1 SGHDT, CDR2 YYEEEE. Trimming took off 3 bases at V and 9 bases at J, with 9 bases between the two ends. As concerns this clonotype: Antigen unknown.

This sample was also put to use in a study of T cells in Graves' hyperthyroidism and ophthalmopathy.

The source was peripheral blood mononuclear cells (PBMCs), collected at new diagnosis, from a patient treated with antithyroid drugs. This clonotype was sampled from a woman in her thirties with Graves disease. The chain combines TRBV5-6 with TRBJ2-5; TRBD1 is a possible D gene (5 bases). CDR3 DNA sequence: TGTGCCAGCAGCTCAGAAGGGGCCCAGTACTTC. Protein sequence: CASSSEGAQYF.